The clone carrying this T cell receptor beta chain was counted at least ten times. Its antigen is unidentified. Trimming stripped 6 bases from V and 0 bases from J, with 15 bases between. Germline assignment: CDR1 MNHEY and CDR2 SMNVEV (reference sequence). The CDR3 extends over 15 amino acids. These data belong to a study of human T cells and chemical hapten exposure. Study-level results: Significantly more large CDR3 similarity clusters arose among expanded TCRs than among controls.

In TCRdb, the RACE reads were re-called with MiXCR into one record per CDR3 protein. This table has a few hundred thousand distinct CDR3 sequences, 4% to 5.5% appearing once. Time point defined: patch test 1, 2 weeks after DPC sensitization. Indicated treatment: therapeutic diphenylcyclopropenone sensitization with weekly scalp DPC. V gene TRBV27 combines with J gene TRBJ2-7, with a tentative D call TRBD1 (5 bases). Sequencing was performed on whole blood, taken in connection with sensitization to the hapten diphenylcyclopropenone (DPC). The clonotype was recovered from a woman between 45 and 65 years old with alopecia areata. Some clones in this sample may be carry-over from other donors' samples. DNA for the CDR3: TGTGCCAGCAGCCCCGCCAGGGCTCTCTCCTACGAGCAGTACTTC. This translates into CASSPARALSYEQYF.